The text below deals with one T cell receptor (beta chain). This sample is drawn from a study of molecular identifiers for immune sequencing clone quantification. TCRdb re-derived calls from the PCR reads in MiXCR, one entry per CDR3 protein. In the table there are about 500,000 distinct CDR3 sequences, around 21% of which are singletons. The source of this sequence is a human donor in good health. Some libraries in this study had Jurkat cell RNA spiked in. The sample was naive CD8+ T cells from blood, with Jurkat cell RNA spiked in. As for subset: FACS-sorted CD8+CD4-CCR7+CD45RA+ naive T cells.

The CDR3 sequence is CATSWQGAGELFF. CDR3 sequence (DNA): TGTGCCACCAGCTGGCAGGGGGCCGGGGAGCTGTTTTTT. The chain links TRBV24-1 to TRBJ2-2; 7 bases fit TRBD1. Losses at the gene ends were 7 bases for V and 6 bases for J; bases not matched to a gene: 4. Germline V gene data show CDR1 as KGHDR and CDR2 as SFDVKD. The CDR3 runs 13 residues.